Presented here are 23 T cell receptor beta chains from one specimen sequenced in a study of blood T cell repertoires in COVID-19. Profiling relied on immunoSEQ multiplex PCR, and the TCRdb table lists in-frame clones only, not all of them. The table includes more than 350,000 clones, about 89% detected once. Input material: peripheral blood. The source of these receptors is a woman in her thirties with COVID-19, enrolled during active disease.

The J gene is TRBJ2-7, the V gene TRBV3-1 (or the pseudogene TRBV3-2), with TRBD1 matching over 8 bases. Germline loops: CDR1 LGHDT, CDR2 YNNKEL (reference sequence). V lost 4 bases to trimming and J lost 9 bases; unmatched junction nucleotides: 14. The CDR3 extends over 15 amino acids. CDR3 protein: CASSPPVQGAKVQYF. The CDR3 DNA reads TGTGCCAGCAGCCCCCCGGTGCAGGGGGCGAAAGTGCAGTACTTC.

J is TRBJ1-4 and V is TRBV27, with D possibly being TRBD1 (5 bases). Trimming shortened V by 6 bases and J by 4 bases, and 9 bases separated the two germline ends. Germline V lookup: CDR1 MNHEY, CDR2 SMNVEV (reference sequence). This CDR3 is built from 13 residues. The CDR3 sequence is CASRATVNEKLFF. The CDR3 DNA sequence: TGTGCCAGCAGGGCGACAGTTAATGAAAAACTGTTTTTT.

V usage is TRBV6-6 and J usage is TRBJ1-1; unclear D gene. The V gene's germline CDR1 is MNHNY and CDR2 SVGAGI (reference sequence). V was trimmed by 2 bases and J by 10 bases, leaving 14 bases between them. The CDR3 sequence is 13 residues long. CDR3 nucleotide sequence: TGTGCCAGCAGTTACGGGCAGCTGGGGAGAGCTTTCTTT. It specifies CASSYGQLGRAFF.

The CDR3 sequence: CASSPGLPNTGELFF. The CDR3 DNA follows: TGTGCCAGCAGTCCGGGACTACCAAACACCGGGGAGCTGTTTTTT. V and J are TRBV7-2 and TRBJ2-2; 7 bases align to TRBD2. CDR1 SGHTA and CDR2 FQGNSA come from the germline V gene. This CDR3 spans 15 amino acids. J lost 2 bases, V lost 6 bases, and 6 bases had no gene match.

This clone was recorded once. The J gene is TRBJ2-1, the V gene TRBV11-2; weak D call: TRBD2 (6 bases). Germline lookup yields CDR1 SGHAT and CDR2 FQNNGV. The V and J ends lost 1 base and 9 bases respectively, with 16 bases between them. CDR3 length: 15 residues. Here the CDR3 reads CASSLVLAGSGEQFF. The CDR3 DNA is TGTGCCAGCAGCTTAGTTTTGGCGGGGTCCGGTGAGCAGTTCTTC.

The DNA of the CDR3 is TGTGCCAGCAGTGACCGGGACAGGGGAAGTGAAAAACTGTTTTTT. Translated: CASSDRDRGSEKLFF. V and J are TRBV6-1 and TRBJ1-4; 10 bases are shared with TRBD1. The CDR3 length is 15 residues. The germline CDR1 and CDR2 sequences are MNHNS and SASEGT. J lost 7 bases, V lost 3 bases, and 5 bases had no gene match.

The chain is built from TRBV3-1 (or the pseudogene TRBV3-2) and TRBJ2-2; 7 nucleotides agree with TRBD1. Germline lookup yields CDR1 LGHDT and CDR2 YNNKEL (reference sequence). V gave up 4 bases and J gave up 5 bases; unmatched junction bases: 1. There are 13 residues in the CDR3. This CDR3 reads CASSPQGTGELFF. CDR3 sequence (DNA): TGTGCCAGCAGCCCACAGGGGACCGGGGAGCTGTTTTTT.

V gene TRBV6-5 combines with J gene TRBJ1-2, with a tentative D call TRBD1 (5 bases). This CDR3 has 13 amino acids. V was trimmed by 6 bases and J by 8 bases, leaving 16 bases between them. From germline, CDR1 is MNHEY and CDR2 SVGAGI. CDR3 in DNA: TGTGCCAGCAGCCGCCTAACAGGCGCGGGCTACACCTTC. The encoded protein is CASSRLTGAGYTF.

The genes are TRBV5-1 and TRBJ2-5, with 7 bases fitting TRBD1. Germline assignment: CDR1 SGHRS and CDR2 YFSETQ. The CDR3 extends over 14 amino acids. After removal of 2 bases from V and 3 bases from J, the junction contained 4 bases not matched to a gene. As DNA, the CDR3 is TGCGCCAGCAGCTTTGGTACAGGGGAAGAGACCCAGTACTTC. Residues: CASSFGTGEETQYF.

The chain uses TRBV29-1 and TRBJ2-1; 10 bases are a match to TRBD1. The ends lost 6 bases at V and 6 bases at J; junction bases unmatched: 11. The CDR3 loop spans 15 amino acids. Germline V gene sequence: CDR1 SQVTM, CDR2 ANQGSEA. This CDR3 is CSVEPLGTGANEQFF. As DNA, the CDR3 is TGCAGCGTGGAACCGTTAGGGACAGGGGCCAATGAGCAGTTCTTC.

With regard to this clone: Other DNA sequences from this sample encode an identical CDR3 as well. The chain recombines TRBV6-5 with TRBJ2-3, with 9 bases fitting TRBD2. CDR3 size: 15 residues. Germline V gene lookup returns CDR1 MNHEY and CDR2 SVGAGI. With V trimmed by 5 bases and J by 0 bases, 3 bases remained unmatched. The CDR3 is CASSLAGTSTDTQYF. In DNA form, the CDR3 reads TGTGCCAGCAGTCTAGCGGGGACTAGCACAGATACGCAGTATTTT.

This sequence joins TRBV19 and TRBJ1-6; 8 nucleotides line up with TRBD1. CDR3 length: 15 amino acids. Trimming took 7 bases from V and 7 from J; bases not matched to a gene: 9. CDR1 is LNHDA and CDR2 is SQIVND in the germline V gene (reference sequence). CDR3 amino acids: CASTPTGVRNSPLHF. Written as DNA, the CDR3 is TGTGCCAGTACCCCGACAGGGGTTAGGAATTCACCCCTCCACTTT.

The chain carries TRBV4-3 and TRBJ2-2; 7 bases match TRBD2. The junction had 7 bases not matched to a gene; V was cut back by 0 bases and J by 6 bases. Germline V lookup: CDR1 LGHNA, CDR2 YSLEER. The CDR3 has 16 amino acids. DNA of the CDR3: TGCGCCAGCAGCCAAGATCCGGGAGGTGATTCCGGGGAGCTGTTTTTT. Amino acids: CASSQDPGGDSGELFF.

The J gene is TRBJ1-1, the V gene TRBV4-1; 9 positions agree with TRBD1. There are 15 residues in the CDR3. V trimming: 4 bases; J trimming: 5 bases; junction bases outside the gene matches: 8. From germline, CDR1 is MGHRA and CDR2 YSYEKL. The CDR3 is CASSLQGQGRTEAFF. The DNA of the CDR3 is TGCGCCAGCAGCCTACAAGGACAGGGGAGGACTGAAGCTTTCTTT.

This rearrangement joins TRBV7-9 to TRBJ2-7, with TRBD1 identical over 10 bases. The CDR3 is 15 residues long. The trim removed 5 bases at V and 3 bases at J, leaving 7 bases unmatched. Per the germline V gene, CDR1 is SEHNR and CDR2 is FQNEAQ (reference sequence). This CDR3 reads CASSPTGQGFYEQYF. The CDR3 nucleotides are TGTGCCAGCAGCCCTACGGGACAGGGGTTCTACGAGCAGTACTTC.

This sequence joins TRBV3-1 (or the pseudogene TRBV3-2) and TRBJ2-3, with 7 bases matching TRBD2. V dropped 3 bases and J dropped 2; count of bases not matched to a gene: 5. This CDR3 contains 15 residues. The germline V gene has CDR1 LGHDT and CDR2 YNNKEL (reference sequence). This CDR3 is CASSQNAGATDTQYF. The CDR3 bases are TGTGCCAGCAGCCAGAACGCGGGAGCCACAGATACGCAGTATTTT.

The chain joins TRBV6-2 or TRBV6-3 to TRBJ1-1, with 8 positions matching TRBD1. CDR1 is MNHEY and CDR2 is SVGEGT in the germline V gene. After removal of 6 bases from V and 5 bases from J, the junction contained 8 bases not matched to a gene. The CDR3 has 14 amino acids. Here the CDR3 DNA reads TGTGCCAGCAGCGGACAGGGAAGTTGGACTGAAGCTTTCTTT. It encodes CASSGQGSWTEAFF.

This chain connects TRBV24-1 to TRBJ2-1; 10 bases are shared with TRBD2. The CDR3 covers 16 residues. The V and J ends lost 2 bases and 0 bases, in that order; junction bases with no gene match: 0. In germline, CDR1 is KGHDR, CDR2 SFDVKD. CDR3 coding DNA: TGTGCCACCAGTGATTCTAGCGGGAGCTCCTACAATGAGCAGTTCTTC. Its translation is CATSDSSGSSYNEQFF.

This clone was detected only a few times. The chain links TRBV11-2 to TRBJ2-3; maybe TRBD2 (6 bases). The CDR3 contains 12 residues. The V gene's germline CDR1 is SGHAT and CDR2 FQNNGV. V was cut by 1 base and J by 8 bases, with 7 bases left in between. This CDR3 reads CASSLGGGTQYF. DNA of the CDR3: TGTGCCAGCAGCTTAGGGGGAGGTACGCAGTATTTT.

The chain is built from TRBV28 and TRBJ2-5; D is perhaps TRBD1 (5 bases). The CDR3 covers 14 residues. Trimming cost V 11 bases and J 5 bases, with 21 bases left between them. Per the germline V gene, CDR1 is MDHEN and CDR2 is SYDVKM. The CDR3 loop reads CAGAGESRPETQYF. CDR3 DNA sequence: TGTGCCGGGGCTGGGGAATCCCGTCCGGAGACCCAGTACTTC.

V is TRBV12-2 and J is TRBJ2-1; TRBD2, the table's D call, lacks a check against the DNA. TRBV12-2 is a recognized pseudogene. The CDR3 contains 14 residues. The CDR3 DNA reads as TGTGCAAGTCGCTTCAGGACTAGAGGGTTTGAGCAGTTCTTC. This encodes CASRFRTRGFEQFF.

The CDR3 region has the DNA TGTGCCAGCTCACCACCGGAGGGGTTTACCACAGATACGCAGTATTTT. Translating gives CASSPPEGFTTDTQYF. The rearrangement links TRBV18 to TRBJ2-3, with D tentatively TRBD2 (6 bases). V lost 0 bases and J lost 2, with 12 bases in between. This CDR3 region has 16 residues. Germline lookup yields CDR1 KGHSH and CDR2 LQKENI.

V usage is TRBV19 and J usage is TRBJ2-2; 10 nucleotides agree with TRBD1. V lost 8 bases, J lost 5 bases, and 11 bases stayed unmatched. Looked up from germline, CDR1 is LNHDA and CDR2 is SQIVND (reference sequence). The CDR3 spans 16 residues. Here the CDR3 reads CASRIRGTGDTGELFF. Here the CDR3 DNA reads TGTGCCAGTCGCATAAGGGGGACAGGGGATACCGGGGAGCTGTTTTTT.